The T cell receptor beta chain under discussion was sequenced for a study of cytomegalovirus exposure and HLA in healthy donors. Study information: The 666 first-cohort repertoires shared a platform with the roughly 130 validation repertoires, as reported in a later analysis.

The donors were in the approximately 130-subject validation cohort; that cohort was separate from the approximately 700-subject first cohort. Produced via immunoSEQ multiplex PCR; TCRdb's table is partial and in-frame only. The sample yields fewer than 70,000 clones, 90% seen once. CDR3 length: 19 residues. With 2 bases clipped from V and 2 bases from J, the junction kept 10 bases outside the gene matches. The germline V gene encodes CDR1 SGHDT and CDR2 YYEEEE. Input material: PBMCs. The chain links TRBV5-6 to TRBJ2-2; 12 nucleotides match TRBD2. The receptor's source is a young man in good health and CMV-seronegative. CDR3 amino acids: CASSFSGLAGSGNTGELFF. The CDR3 DNA is TGTGCCAGCAGCTTCTCCGGACTAGCGGGATCTGGTAACACCGGGGAGCTGTTTTTT.